A single sample gave rise to the 20 T cell receptor beta chains below, sequenced in a study of shared clonotypes between healthy human individuals. Libraries were prepared by immunoSEQ multiplex PCR; TCRdb keeps only in-frame clonotypes and omits some of them. The sample yields 2 million to 2.5 million clones, around 92% seen once. The sequenced sample was naive CD4+ T cells from PBMCs. Sample subset: CD45RA+ positively selected. All receptors come from a man between 18 and 29 years old in good health. Some clones in this sample may be carry-over from other donors' samples.

The CDR3 is CATSRGSDRDSANEQFF. The CDR3 DNA sequence: TGTGCCACCAGCAGAGGCTCCGACAGGGATTCGGCCAATGAGCAGTTCTTC. The chain carries TRBV15 and TRBJ2-1; 7 bases are shared with TRBD1. V was pared by 1 base and J by 6 bases, with 12 bases of the junction left unmatched. There are 17 residues in the CDR3. Looked up from germline, CDR1 is LNHNV and CDR2 is YYDKDF (reference sequence).

The rearrangement links TRBV28 to TRBJ2-1, with a tentative D call TRBD2 (5 bases). V lost 3 bases, J lost 0 bases, and 9 bases lay in between. From germline, CDR1 is MDHEN and CDR2 SYDVKM. This CDR3 contains 15 residues. The CDR3 loop is CASSLDSRSYNEQFF. In DNA, the CDR3 is TGTGCCAGCAGTTTGGACTCCCGCTCCTACAATGAGCAGTTCTTC.

Written as DNA, the CDR3 is TGTGCCAGCAGGCGGGCAAGACAGGGTTACACTGAAGCTTTCTTT. Translation: CASRRARQGYTEAFF. V is TRBV11-2 and J is TRBJ1-1, with 7 bases fitting TRBD1. The V and J ends lost 6 bases and 3 bases, in that order; junction bases with no gene match: 10. CDR1 is SGHAT and CDR2 is FQNNGV in the germline V gene. The CDR3 runs to 15 residues.

The chain carries TRBV7-3 and TRBJ2-3; weak D call: TRBD2 (5 bases). The germline V gene encodes CDR1 SGHTA and CDR2 FQGTGA. The CDR3 covers 15 residues. Trimming cost V 2 bases and J 2 bases, with 11 bases left between them. CDR3 residues: CASSLFPGSTDTQYF. CDR3 coding DNA: TGTGCCAGCAGCTTATTCCCGGGGTCCACAGATACGCAGTATTTT. The whole variable domain, remainder taken from reference TRBV7-3 and TRBJ2-3, is GAGVSQTPSNKVTEKGKYVELRCDPISGHTALYWYRQSLGQGPEFLIYFQGTGAADDSGLPNDRFFAVRPEGSVSTLKIQRTERGDSAVYLCASSLFPGSTDTQYFGPGTRLTVL.

V and J are TRBV25-1 and TRBJ1-2; no clear D gene. Germline V CDR1 and CDR2: MGHDK, SYGVNS. This CDR3 is built from 14 residues. V lost 3 bases to trimming and J lost 4 bases, with 12 bases between them. The CDR3 is CASSDPGKGYGYTF. CDR3 DNA: TGTGCCAGCAGTGATCCGGGGAAAGGCTATGGCTACACCTTC.

The V and J genes are TRBV27 and TRBJ2-7; the match to TRBD1 covers 9 bases. The CDR3 covers 18 residues. The junction had 16 bases not matched to a gene; V was cut back by 5 bases and J by 2 bases. Germline V gene sequence: CDR1 MNHEY, CDR2 SMNVEV (reference sequence). The CDR3 nucleotides are TGTGCCAGCAGTAAAAGGACAGGGGCCAGGGGAATTACCTACGAGCAGTACTTC. Residues: CASSKRTGARGITYEQYF.

The chain uses TRBV7-9 and TRBJ1-4; D possibly corresponds to TRBD1 (5 bases). V shed 5 bases and J shed 5 bases, with 15 bases lying between them. The CDR3 covers 15 residues. The germline V gene has CDR1 SEHNR and CDR2 FQNEAQ (reference sequence). CDR3 nucleotide sequence: TGTGCCAGCAGCCAAAAACAGGCGCCGAATGAAAAACTGTTTTTT. It is translated as CASSQKQAPNEKLFF.

As regards this clone: Other DNA sequences in the same sample also yield this CDR3. V gene TRBV29-1 combines with J gene TRBJ1-1; no definite D call. The CDR3 is 11 residues long. V lost 5 bases to trimming and J lost 1 base, with 5 bases between them. Germline CDR1 SQVTM, CDR2 ANQGSEA. CDR3 in DNA: TGCAGCGTTAAAGGGAACACTGAAGCTTTCTTT. This codes for CSVKGNTEAFF.

The table lists this clone with a few counts. The rearrangement uses TRBV7-2 and TRBJ1-2, with D possibly matching TRBD1 (5 bases). Trimming pared 6 bases from V and 4 bases from J, leaving 18 bases between. The V gene's germline CDR1 is SGHTA and CDR2 FQGNSA. CDR3 length: 15 amino acids. Written as DNA, the CDR3 is TGTGCCAGCAGTTTGTCTACGCCCGGGGGCTATGGCTACACCTTC. Translation gives CASSLSTPGGYGYTF.

The genes are TRBV28 and TRBJ1-3; D remains ambiguous. This CDR3 is 17 amino acids long. Germline-derived CDR1 and CDR2 are MDHEN and SYDVKM. V gave up 3 bases and J gave up 0 bases, with 15 bases separating them. The CDR3 nucleotides read TGTGCCAGCAGTTTCCCCGGCAGTCTCCTCTCTGGAAACACCATATATTTT. It yields the protein CASSFPGSLLSGNTIYF.

The rearrangement links TRBV7-9 to TRBJ2-5; D is perhaps TRBD1 or TRBD2 (7 bases each). Looked up from germline, CDR1 is SEHNR and CDR2 is FQNEAQ (reference sequence). The CDR3 totals 14 residues. V lost 7 bases to trimming and J lost 4 bases, with 16 bases between them. The CDR3 nucleotides read TGTGCCAGCACCCAGGGGGGGGTGGGAGAGACCCAGTACTTC. It yields the protein CASTQGGVGETQYF. Filled out from reference TRBV7-9 and TRBJ2-5, the complete variable domain reads DTGVSQNPRHKITKRGQNVTFRCDPISEHNRLYWYRQTLGQGPEFLTYFQNEAQLEKSRLLSDRFSAERPKGSFSTLEIQRTEQGDSAMYLCASTQGGVGETQYFGPGTRLLVL.

The CDR3 loop reads CASSQEPTYANTGELFF. DNA for the CDR3: TGCGCCAGCAGCCAAGAACCGACATACGCGAACACCGGGGAGCTGTTTTTT. The chain joins TRBV4-3 to TRBJ2-2; no reliable D call. V gave up 0 bases and J gave up 0 bases, with 11 bases separating them. The germline V gene encodes CDR1 LGHNA and CDR2 YSLEER. This CDR3 has 17 amino acids.

This CDR3 is CASSKDQALAGNEQYF. The DNA of the CDR3 is TGTGCCAGCAGCAAAGATCAGGCACTAGCGGGAAACGAGCAGTACTTC. V usage is TRBV21-1 and J usage is TRBJ2-7; the table's TRBD2 call for D was not verified on the DNA. TRBV21-1 is annotated as a pseudogene. The CDR3 sequence is 16 residues long.

The chain employs TRBV2 and TRBJ2-2; TRBD2 might be the D (5 bases). CDR1 and CDR2 (germline): SNHLY, FYNNEI. CDR3 length equals 15 residues. Trimming cost V 4 bases and J 4 bases, with 13 bases left between them. Written as DNA, the CDR3 is TGTGCCAGCAGTGTGAGGGAATGGAGCACCGGGGAGCTGTTTTTT. It codes for CASSVREWSTGELFF. The full variable domain, with the rest looked up from reference TRBV2 and TRBJ2-2, is EPEVTQTPSHQVTQMGQEVILRCVPISNHLYFYWYRQILGQKVEFLVSFYNNEISEKSEIFDDQFSVERPDGSNFTLKIRSTKLEDSAMYFCASSVREWSTGELFFGEGSRLTVL.

This clone was recorded only once. The chain links TRBV15 to TRBJ1-3; D is unclear. The ends were cut back, 0 bases at V and 4 bases at J, with 13 bases in the middle. This CDR3 is built from 16 residues. CDR1 and CDR2 (germline): LNHNV, YYDKDF (reference sequence). CDR3 amino acids: CATSRDLGSRGNTIYF. Here the CDR3 DNA reads TGTGCCACCAGCAGAGATCTAGGTTCTCGAGGAAACACCATATATTTT.

V is TRBV5-4 and J is TRBJ1-4; D call uncertain. CDR3 size: 12 residues. Trimming cost V 4 bases and J 11 bases, with 12 bases left between them. Germline CDR1 SGHNT, CDR2 YYREEE (reference sequence). Written as DNA, the CDR3 is TGTGCCAGCAGCCTGGAGGCGGGGAAACTGTTTTTT. Translated: CASSLEAGKLFF.

V and J are TRBV29-1 and TRBJ2-7; maybe TRBD1 (6 bases). The V end lost 7 bases, the J end lost 2 bases, and 9 bases lay between the germline ends. Germline assignment: CDR1 SQVTM and CDR2 ANQGSEA. CDR3 length: 11 residues. CDR3 bases: TGCAGCGGGGGACACACCTACGAGCAGTACTTC. Translation gives CSGGHTYEQYF.

The chain is built from TRBV27 and TRBJ2-7; possible D gene TRBD1, 6 bases. V lost 2 bases, J lost 7 bases, and 15 bases lay in between. Germline assignment: CDR1 MNHEY and CDR2 SMNVEV (reference sequence). The CDR3 spans 14 residues. The DNA of the CDR3 is TGTGCCAGCAGTTTACATGGACCCCAGGGGGAGCAGTACTTC. Its translation: CASSLHGPQGEQYF.

The CDR3 protein is CASSLAKTVAYNEQFF. The CDR3 DNA follows: TGTGCCAGCAGTTTGGCCAAAACGGTAGCCTACAATGAGCAGTTCTTC. The rearrangement joins TRBV27 to TRBJ2-1; D is undetermined. The CDR3 contains 16 residues. The V gene's germline CDR1 is MNHEY and CDR2 SMNVEV (reference sequence). The germline V and J ends were trimmed by 3 bases and 2 bases, with 14 bases remaining between them.

The chain uses TRBV7-9 and TRBJ1-5; 7 bases are shared with TRBD1. This CDR3 has 14 amino acids. After removal of 4 bases from V and 7 bases from J, the junction contained 7 bases not matched to a gene. CDR1 SEHNR and CDR2 FQNEAQ come from the germline V gene (reference sequence). CDR3 in DNA: TGTGCCAGCAGCTCGGGACAGAAGGGACAGCCCCAGCATTTT. Translated, it gives CASSSGQKGQPQHF.